This TCR beta chain was found in a study of shared clonotypes between healthy human individuals (TCRdb year 2020). With respect to the entire study: A couple of women and three men aged 18 to 49 years were included in the cohort. Per donor, three plates each were used for CD4 naive and CD4 memory, two for CD8 naive, and one for CD8 memory. To estimate repertoire size and how much clonotype sharing occurs between individuals, the study deeply sequenced the blood TCR repertoires of several healthy adults. Libraries were prepared and TCR repertoires were sequenced by different laboratories using diverse techniques, in order to increase sequencing depth and limit assay-specific biases. Each donor's leukapheresis produced roughly between roughly 0.85 and 9.5 billion PBMCs.

CD8 naive samples were obtained by positive selection for CCR7 among CD45RO-negative cells, yielding a CD45RA+CCR7+ population from which TemRA cells were excluded. The donors were healthy, HIV-negative adults who had no recently reported acute infections or vaccinations. All donors were Caucasian adults living in Nashville, Tennessee, USA. Blood was collected by leukapheresis, and PBMCs were isolated by Ficoll-Histopaque density gradient centrifugation and then cryopreserved in liquid nitrogen vapor phase. Purity and quantity of every magnetically sorted T cell population were checked by analytical flow cytometry. Genomic DNA was isolated from every sorted fraction and measured by UV absorbance on a Nanodrop 2000c. Details on this clone: Its antigen has not been determined. The sample holds no much larger clone one base away, and base qualities are not on file.

TCR CDR3 regions were amplified from genomic DNA by multiplex PCR using the deep immunoSEQ assay. Extracted genomic DNA from each cell subset was distributed evenly across all wells of several immunoSEQ 96-well plates, and each plate was treated as a replicate. Each replicate PCR for sorted subsets received about 0.2 ug genomic DNA, equal to about 30,000 T cell genomes. Purified libraries were quantified with a Qubit 3.0 fluorometer, sized on a Bioanalyzer 2100, and re-quantified with the KAPA Library Quantification kit. A separate single-read 150-cycle Illumina NextSeq 550 flow cell was used to sequence each immunoSEQ 96-well plate. From the authors' description of their analysis: The immunoSEQ output contained only junctional sequences without quality scores, so filtering could not match that applied to full-length reads. To assign V/J genes and CDR3, sequences were annotated using PyIR, a Python wrapper for IgBLAST v1.9, with IMGT germline references. Reads were filtered out if the reads had weak V/J assignments (E-value above 1e-6), no CDR3, stop codons, out-of-frame junctions, or ambiguous translated residues. A V3J clonotype was defined by an identical inferred V gene, J gene, and CDR3 amino acid sequence. To compute the percentage overlap between repertoires, the number of shared unique clonotypes was divided by the size of the smaller repertoire. Three approaches were used to assess repertoire richness: RTK rarefaction, the Chao1 estimator, and Recon v2.1 estimates of unobserved clonotypes. Generation probabilities were computed with OLGA for all TCRbeta clonotypes obtained by the gDNA method from several donors. TCRdb provides this immuneACCESS table in a form limited to in-frame rearrangements. Some clones are lacking; in checked studies, under half of them reflect an unresolved V gene, and why the rest are absent is not known. V, J and clone size were drawn from that table, and D and trimming were deduced from the DNA. The sample includes under 600,000 clones, with 95% to 98% observed a single time. The biggest ten clones account for around 0.3% of the sample.

Study-wide conclusions, independent of this receptor: Naive subsets generally had larger estimated clonotype richness than memory subsets. Sampling was restricted to blood, and TCR repertoires in tissue are likely to differ from TCR repertoires in blood. Because the study included a small number of donors, the genetic and exposure-history diversity represented was limited. Rarefaction of sorted-subset datasets indicated incomplete sequencing despite the large sequencing depth. Roughly 5.2% of naive CD4, 3.5% of naive CD8, roughly 2.5% of memory CD4, and around 0.42% of memory CD8 clonotypes were shared across several donors. Compared with non-shared clonotypes, clonotypes shared by all four sorted-subset donors had higher generation probabilities. Pairwise subsampling indicated that sequencing depth was expected to affect the degree of clonotype sharing among donors.

Counted from cysteine to phenylalanine, this CDR3 has 14 amino acids. Just CDR3 DNA is preserved here, 42 bases in frame from base 1. V lost 6 bases and J lost 2 bases; the stretch between them is 11 bases long. According to the germline V gene (reference sequence), CDR1 reads MNHEY and CDR2 reads SMNVEV. This chain joins TRBV27 to TRBJ2-1; the D gene remains uncertain. The TCR comes from a man aged 25-45 years in good health. The sequenced material came from naive CD8+ T cells sorted from blood. Sample cell subset or site, as interpreted from the label and publication: CD45RA+CCR7+. The sequenced DNA: TGTGCCAGCAGGGTCGATGAAGCCTACAATGAGCAGTTCTTC. The resulting protein is CASRVDEAYNEQFF.